The sequence of this T cell receptor (beta chain) was determined in a study of Tregs in tolerant kidney transplant recipients. About this clone: What it recognizes is unknown.

General observations from the study: Few patients were studied, so findings need validation in larger groups. The most relevant donor-specific Treg TCRbeta repertoire apparently came from expansion with activated donor B cells. For some patients, primers changed over time, blocking nucleotide-level comparison.

CD4+CD25+CD127- Tregs, CD4+CD25- non-Tregs, CD4 and CD8 cells were sorted. The germline gives CDR1 SGHTA, CDR2 FQGTGA. This CDR3 spans 15 amino acids. The V gene end was trimmed by 1 base and the J gene end by 7 bases; junction bases not matched to a gene: 5. Assay: immunoSEQ multiplex PCR; the TCRdb copy retains only in-frame clones and omits some. The table has around 70,000 clones, roughly 92% seen once. This chain joins TRBV7-3 and TRBJ2-1, with 9 bases fitting TRBD2. The TCR comes from a human donor who received a combined kidney and bone marrow transplant. The sequencing used CD8+ T cells from blood, collected before the transplant. DNA of the CDR3: TGTGCCAGCAGCTTAAGCGGGGGGGTAGTAAATGAGCAGTTCTTC. Residues: CASSLSGGVVNEQFF.